The source of this T cell receptor (beta chain) is a study of OX40 agonist ivuxolimab in advanced cancers. Findings and caveats of the study: CD8+ T cells (on average) carried more expanded clones than CD4+ T cells.

At baseline, cycle 4 day 1, and cycle 7 day 1, blood was sampled. Germline CDR1 MNHEY, CDR2 SMNVEV (reference sequence). V lost 4 bases and J lost 4; bases outside the gene matches: 7. The CDR3 runs to 16 residues. TCRdb keeps only in-frame clones here, not all; method: immunoSEQ multiplex PCR. Of some 60,000 clones in the sample, 70% to 90% are singletons; the top ten hold approximately 4.8%. In the case of this clone: The target antigen is unknown.

The sequence was obtained from an adult with an advanced solid tumor such as melanoma, head and neck, liver or kidney cancer. The material sequenced was CD4+ or CD8+ T cells sorted from blood, taken in a trial of the OX40 agonist ivuxolimab. V and J are TRBV27 and TRBJ1-6, with TRBD1 matching over 7 bases. Written as DNA, the CDR3 is TGTGCCAGCAGTTCTCGACAGGGCGCTTATAATTCACCCCTCCACTTT. This sequence encodes CASSSRQGAYNSPLHF.